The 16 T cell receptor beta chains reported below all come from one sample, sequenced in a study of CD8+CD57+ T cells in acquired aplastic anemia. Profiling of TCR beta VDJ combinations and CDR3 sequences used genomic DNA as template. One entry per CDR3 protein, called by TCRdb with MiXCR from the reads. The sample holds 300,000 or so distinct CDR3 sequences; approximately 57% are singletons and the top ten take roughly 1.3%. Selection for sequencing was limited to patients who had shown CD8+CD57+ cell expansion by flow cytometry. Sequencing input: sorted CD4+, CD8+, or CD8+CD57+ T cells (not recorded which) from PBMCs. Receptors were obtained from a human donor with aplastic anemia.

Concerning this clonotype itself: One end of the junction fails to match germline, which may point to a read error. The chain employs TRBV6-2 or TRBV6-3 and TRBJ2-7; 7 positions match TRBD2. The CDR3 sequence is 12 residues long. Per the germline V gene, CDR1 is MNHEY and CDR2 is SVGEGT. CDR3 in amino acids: CASSRERDLLRF. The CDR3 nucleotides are TGTGCCAGCAGTCGAGAGCGGGACCTCCTTAGGTTC.

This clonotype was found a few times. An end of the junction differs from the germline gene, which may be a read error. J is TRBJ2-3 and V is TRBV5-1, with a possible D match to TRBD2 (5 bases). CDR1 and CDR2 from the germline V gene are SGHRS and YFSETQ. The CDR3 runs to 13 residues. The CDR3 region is CASSLAGSGTQYF. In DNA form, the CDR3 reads TGTGCCAGCAGCTTGGCTGGGAGCGGAACGCAGTATTTT. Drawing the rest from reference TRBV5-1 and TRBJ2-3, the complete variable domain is KAGVTQTPRYLIKTRGQQVTLSCSPISGHRSVSWYQQTPGQGLQFLFEYFSETQRNKGNFPGRFSGRQFSNSRSEMNVSTLELGDSALYLCASSLAGSGTQYFGPGTRLTVL.

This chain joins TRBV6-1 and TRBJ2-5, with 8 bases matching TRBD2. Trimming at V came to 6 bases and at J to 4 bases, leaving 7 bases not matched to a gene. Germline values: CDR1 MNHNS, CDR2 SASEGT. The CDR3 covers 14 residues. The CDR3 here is CASSSGGTRETQYF. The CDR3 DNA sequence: TGTGCCAGCAGCAGCGGGGGCACACGAGAGACCCAGTACTTC.

The CDR3 here is CASSYVGSSYEQYF. The DNA for the CDR3 is TGTGCCAGCAGTTACGTCGGTTCCTCCTACGAGCAGTACTTC. V gene TRBV6-6 combines with J gene TRBJ2-7; D is unclear. Trimming took 2 bases from V and 0 from J, leaving 8 bases between them. CDR3 length: 14 amino acids. Germline V CDR1 and CDR2: MNHNY, SVGAGI (reference sequence).

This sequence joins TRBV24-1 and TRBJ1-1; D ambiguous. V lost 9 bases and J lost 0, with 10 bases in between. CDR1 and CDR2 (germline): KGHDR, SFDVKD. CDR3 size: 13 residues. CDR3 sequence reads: CATSQDLNTEAFF. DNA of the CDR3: TGTGCCACCTCTCAGGACCTGAACACTGAAGCTTTCTTT.

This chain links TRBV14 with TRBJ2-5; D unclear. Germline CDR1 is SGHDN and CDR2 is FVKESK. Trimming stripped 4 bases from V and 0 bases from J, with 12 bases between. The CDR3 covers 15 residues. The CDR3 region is CASSPPSDYQETQYF. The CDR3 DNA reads TGTGCCAGCAGCCCGCCCAGCGATTACCAAGAGACCCAGTACTTC.

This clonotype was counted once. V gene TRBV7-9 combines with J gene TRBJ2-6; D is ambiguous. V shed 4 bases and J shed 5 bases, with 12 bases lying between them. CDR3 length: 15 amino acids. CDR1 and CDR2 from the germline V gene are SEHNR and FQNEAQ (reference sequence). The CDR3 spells CASSSPIGRANVLTF. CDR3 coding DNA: TGTGCCAGCAGCTCCCCGATAGGGAGGGCCAACGTCCTGACTTTC.

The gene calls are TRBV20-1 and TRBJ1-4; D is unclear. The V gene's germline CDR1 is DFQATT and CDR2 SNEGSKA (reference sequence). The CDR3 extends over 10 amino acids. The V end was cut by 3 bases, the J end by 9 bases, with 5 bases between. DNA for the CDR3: TGCAGTGCTAGGAGACAAAAACTGTTTTTT. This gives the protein CSARRQKLFF.

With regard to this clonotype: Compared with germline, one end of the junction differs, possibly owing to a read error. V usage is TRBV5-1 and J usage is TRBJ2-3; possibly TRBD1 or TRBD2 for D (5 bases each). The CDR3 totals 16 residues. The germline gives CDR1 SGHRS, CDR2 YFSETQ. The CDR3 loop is CASSLGVALNTDTQYF. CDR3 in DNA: TGTGCCAGCAGCTTGGGGGTTGCCTTAAACACAGATACGCAGTATTTT.

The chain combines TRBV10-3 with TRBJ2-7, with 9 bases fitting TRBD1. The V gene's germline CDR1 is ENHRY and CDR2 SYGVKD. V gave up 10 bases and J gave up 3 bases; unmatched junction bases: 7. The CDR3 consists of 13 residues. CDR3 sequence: CAKLPGQGYEQYF. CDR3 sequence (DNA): TGTGCCAAACTACCGGGACAGGGCTACGAGCAGTACTTC.

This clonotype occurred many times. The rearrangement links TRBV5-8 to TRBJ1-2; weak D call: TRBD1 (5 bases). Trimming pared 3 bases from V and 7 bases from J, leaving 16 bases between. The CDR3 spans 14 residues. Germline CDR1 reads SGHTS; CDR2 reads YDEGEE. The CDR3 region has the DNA TGTGCCAGCAGCTCTAAGGGGAAACACGGTGGCTACACCTTC. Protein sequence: CASSSKGKHGGYTF.

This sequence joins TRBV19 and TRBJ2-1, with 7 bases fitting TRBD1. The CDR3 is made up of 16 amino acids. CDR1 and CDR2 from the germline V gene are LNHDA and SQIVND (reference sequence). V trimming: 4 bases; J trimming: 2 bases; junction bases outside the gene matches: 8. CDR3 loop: CASSTGTGQTYNEQFF. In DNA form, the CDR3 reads TGTGCCAGTAGTACCGGAACGGGACAGACCTACAATGAGCAGTTCTTC.

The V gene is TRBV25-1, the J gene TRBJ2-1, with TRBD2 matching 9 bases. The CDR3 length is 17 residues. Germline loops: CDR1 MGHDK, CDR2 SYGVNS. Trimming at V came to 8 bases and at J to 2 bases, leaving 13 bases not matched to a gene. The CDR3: CASSPDVAGETYNEQFF. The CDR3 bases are TGTGCCAGCTCACCTGATGTAGCGGGAGAGACCTACAATGAGCAGTTCTTC.

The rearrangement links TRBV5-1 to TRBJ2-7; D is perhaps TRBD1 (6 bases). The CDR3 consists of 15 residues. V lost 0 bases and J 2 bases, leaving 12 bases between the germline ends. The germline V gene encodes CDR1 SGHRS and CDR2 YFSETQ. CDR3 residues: CASSLDRTDTYEQYF. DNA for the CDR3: TGCGCCAGCAGCTTGGACCGGACAGATACCTACGAGCAGTACTTC.

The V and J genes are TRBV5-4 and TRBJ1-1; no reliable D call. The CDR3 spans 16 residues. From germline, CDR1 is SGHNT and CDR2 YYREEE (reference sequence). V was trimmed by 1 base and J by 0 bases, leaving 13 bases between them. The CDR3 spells CASSLHGDLLNTEAFF. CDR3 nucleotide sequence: TGTGCCAGCAGCTTGCACGGGGATCTCTTGAACACTGAAGCTTTCTTT.

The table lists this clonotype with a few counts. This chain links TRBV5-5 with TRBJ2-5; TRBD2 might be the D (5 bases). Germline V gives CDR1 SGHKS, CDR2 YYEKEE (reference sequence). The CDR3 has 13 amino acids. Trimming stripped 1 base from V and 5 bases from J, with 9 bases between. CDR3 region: CASSLFGIETQYF. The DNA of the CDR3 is TGTGCCAGCAGCTTGTTCGGGATTGAGACCCAGTACTTC.